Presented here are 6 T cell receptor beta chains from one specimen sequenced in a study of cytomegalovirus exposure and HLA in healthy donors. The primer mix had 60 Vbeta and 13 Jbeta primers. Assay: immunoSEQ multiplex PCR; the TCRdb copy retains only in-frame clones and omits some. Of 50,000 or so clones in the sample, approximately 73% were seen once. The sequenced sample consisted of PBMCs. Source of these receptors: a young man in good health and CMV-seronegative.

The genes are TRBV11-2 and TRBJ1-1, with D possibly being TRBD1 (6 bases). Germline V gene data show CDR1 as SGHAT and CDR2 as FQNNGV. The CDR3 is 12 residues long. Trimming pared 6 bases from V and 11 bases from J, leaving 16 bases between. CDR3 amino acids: CASRNQGWGAFF. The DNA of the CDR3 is TGTGCCAGCAGGAACCAGGGGTGGGGCGCTTTCTTT.

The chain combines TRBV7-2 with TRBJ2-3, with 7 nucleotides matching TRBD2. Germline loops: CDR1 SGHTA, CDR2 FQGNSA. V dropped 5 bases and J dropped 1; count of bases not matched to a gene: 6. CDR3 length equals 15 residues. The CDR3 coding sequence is TGTGCCAGCAGCCCTACCACTAGCGGCACAGATACGCAGTATTTT. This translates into CASSPTTSGTDTQYF.

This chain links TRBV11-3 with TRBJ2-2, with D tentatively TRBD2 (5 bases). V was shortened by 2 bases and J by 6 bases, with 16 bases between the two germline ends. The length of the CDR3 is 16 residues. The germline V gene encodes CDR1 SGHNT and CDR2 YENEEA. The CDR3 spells CASSLTGLARAGELFF. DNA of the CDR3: TGTGCCAGCAGCTTAACCGGACTTGCCCGTGCCGGGGAGCTGTTTTTT.

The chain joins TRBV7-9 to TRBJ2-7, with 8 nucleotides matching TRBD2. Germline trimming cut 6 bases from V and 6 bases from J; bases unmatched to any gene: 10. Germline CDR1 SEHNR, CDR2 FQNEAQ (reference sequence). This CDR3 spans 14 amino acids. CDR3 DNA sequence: TGTGCCAGCAGGGCGGGGGGTACACTTGCCGAGCAGTACTTC. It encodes CASRAGGTLAEQYF.

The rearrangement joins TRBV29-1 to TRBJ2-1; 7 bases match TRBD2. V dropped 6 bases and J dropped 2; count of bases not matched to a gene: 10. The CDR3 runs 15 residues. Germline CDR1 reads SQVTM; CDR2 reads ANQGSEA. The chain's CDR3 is CSVASLANTYNEQFF. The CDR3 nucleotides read TGCAGCGTAGCCTCACTAGCGAATACCTACAATGAGCAGTTCTTC.

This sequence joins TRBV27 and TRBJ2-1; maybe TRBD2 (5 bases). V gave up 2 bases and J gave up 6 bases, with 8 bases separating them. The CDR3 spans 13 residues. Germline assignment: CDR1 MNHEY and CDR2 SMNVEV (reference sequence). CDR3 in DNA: TGTGCCAGCAGTTTAAGCGGTAGCAATGAGCAGTTCTTC. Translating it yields CASSLSGSNEQFF.